This T cell receptor beta chain was captured by sequencing in a study of shared clonotypes between healthy human individuals. Study-level results: Genetic and exposure-history diversity was limited by the few donors. It was the non-shared clonotypes that had lower generation probabilities than clonotypes shared by all four donors.

With 0 bases clipped from V and 6 bases from J, the junction kept 1 base outside the gene matches. The CDR3 spans 14 residues. Germline V gene sequence: CDR1 SGHRS, CDR2 YFSETQ. The donors, healthy adults who were HIV-negative, had experienced no recent acute infections or vaccinations. CD4+ cells yielded CD45RA+ naive and CD45RA-negative memory subsets. Method: immunoSEQ multiplex PCR; TCRdb's copy keeps in-frame clones and lacks some. The sample records about 2.4 million clones, 80% to 95% being singletons. About this clone: Its antigen is not identified.

What was sequenced was naive CD4+ T cells from PBMCs. Subset specified: CD45RA+ positively selected. V gene TRBV5-1 combines with J gene TRBJ2-1, with 9 bases that match TRBD2. The TCR comes from a man younger than 35 in good health. Some clones in this sample may be carry-over from other donors' samples. This chain's CDR3 is CASSLGTSANEQFF. For the CDR3, the DNA is TGCGCCAGCAGCTTGGGGACTAGCGCCAATGAGCAGTTCTTC.